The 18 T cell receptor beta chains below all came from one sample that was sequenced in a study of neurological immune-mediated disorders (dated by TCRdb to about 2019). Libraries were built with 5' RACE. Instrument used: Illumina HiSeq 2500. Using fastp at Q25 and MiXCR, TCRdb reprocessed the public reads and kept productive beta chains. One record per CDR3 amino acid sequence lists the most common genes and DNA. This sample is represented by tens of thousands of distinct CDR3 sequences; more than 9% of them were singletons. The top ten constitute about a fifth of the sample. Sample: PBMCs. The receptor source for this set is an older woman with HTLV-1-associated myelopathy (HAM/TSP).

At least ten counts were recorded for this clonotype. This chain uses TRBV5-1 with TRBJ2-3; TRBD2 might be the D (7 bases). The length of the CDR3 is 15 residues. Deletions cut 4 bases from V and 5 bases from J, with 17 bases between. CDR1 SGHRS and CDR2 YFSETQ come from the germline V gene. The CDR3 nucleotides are TGCGCCAGCAGCCCGAGGGGGGGGGGCCTAGATACGCAGTATTTT. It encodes CASSPRGGGLDTQYF.

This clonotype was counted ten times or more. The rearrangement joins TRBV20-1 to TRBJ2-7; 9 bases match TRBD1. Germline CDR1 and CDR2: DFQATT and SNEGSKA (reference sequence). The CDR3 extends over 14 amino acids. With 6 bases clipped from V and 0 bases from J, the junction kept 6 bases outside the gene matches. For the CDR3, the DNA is TGCAGTGCCGAGGACAGGGGAATCTCCTACGAGCAGTACTTC. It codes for CSAEDRGISYEQYF.

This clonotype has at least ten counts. The CDR3 nucleotides read TGCGCCAGCAGCTTGGGGGTAGGGGGCACCTATGGCTACACCTTC. This sequence encodes CASSLGVGGTYGYTF. The genes are TRBV5-1 and TRBJ1-2; TRBD1 aligns across 7 bases. Germline values: CDR1 SGHRS, CDR2 YFSETQ. The CDR3 is 15 residues long. Germline trimming cut 0 bases from V and 4 bases from J; bases unmatched to any gene: 6.

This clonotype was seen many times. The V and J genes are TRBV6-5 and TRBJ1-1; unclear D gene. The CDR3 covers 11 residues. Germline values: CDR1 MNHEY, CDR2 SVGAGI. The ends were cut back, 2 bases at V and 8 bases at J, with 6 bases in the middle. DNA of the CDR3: TGTGCCAGCAGTTACCAGAAAGAAGCTTTCTTT. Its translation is CASSYQKEAFF.

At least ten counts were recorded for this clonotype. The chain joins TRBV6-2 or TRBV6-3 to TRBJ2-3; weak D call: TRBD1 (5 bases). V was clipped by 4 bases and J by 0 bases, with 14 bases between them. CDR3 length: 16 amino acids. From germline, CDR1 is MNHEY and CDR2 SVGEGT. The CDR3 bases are TGTGCCAGCAGTTCCACGGTTGGGGCCAGCACAGATACGCAGTATTTT. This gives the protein CASSSTVGASTDTQYF.

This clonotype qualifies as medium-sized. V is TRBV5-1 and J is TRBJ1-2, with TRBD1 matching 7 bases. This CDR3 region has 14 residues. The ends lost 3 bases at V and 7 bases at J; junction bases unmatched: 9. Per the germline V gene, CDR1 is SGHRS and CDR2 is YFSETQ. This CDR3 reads CASSWGPRQGGYTF. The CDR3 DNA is TGCGCCAGCAGCTGGGGTCCCCGACAGGGTGGCTACACCTTC.

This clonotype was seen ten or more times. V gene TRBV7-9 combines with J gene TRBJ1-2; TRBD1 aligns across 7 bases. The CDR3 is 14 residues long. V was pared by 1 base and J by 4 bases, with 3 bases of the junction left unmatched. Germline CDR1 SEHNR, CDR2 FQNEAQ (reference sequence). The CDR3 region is CASSLGQGGYGYTF. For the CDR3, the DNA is TGTGCCAGCAGCTTAGGACAGGGAGGCTATGGCTACACCTTC.

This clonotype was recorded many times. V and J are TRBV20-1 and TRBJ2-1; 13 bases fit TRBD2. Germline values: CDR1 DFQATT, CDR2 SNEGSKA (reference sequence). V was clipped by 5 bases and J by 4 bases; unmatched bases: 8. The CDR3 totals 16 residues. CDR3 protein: CSAGQGTSGAYNEQFF. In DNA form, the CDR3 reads TGCAGTGCTGGACAGGGGACTAGCGGGGCGTACAATGAGCAGTTCTTC.

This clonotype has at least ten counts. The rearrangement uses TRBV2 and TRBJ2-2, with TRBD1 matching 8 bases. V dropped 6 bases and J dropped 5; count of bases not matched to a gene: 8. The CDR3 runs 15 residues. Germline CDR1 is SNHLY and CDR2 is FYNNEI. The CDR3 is CASSTGQAETGELFF. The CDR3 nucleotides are TGTGCCAGCAGCACGGGACAGGCCGAGACCGGGGAGCTGTTTTTT.

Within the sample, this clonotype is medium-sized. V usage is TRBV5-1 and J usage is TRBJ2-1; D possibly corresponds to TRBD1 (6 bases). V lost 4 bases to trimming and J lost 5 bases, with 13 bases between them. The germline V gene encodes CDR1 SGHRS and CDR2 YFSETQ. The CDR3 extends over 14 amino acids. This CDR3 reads CASSGESGDNEQFF. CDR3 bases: TGCGCCAGCAGCGGGGAGTCAGGGGACAATGAGCAGTTCTTC.

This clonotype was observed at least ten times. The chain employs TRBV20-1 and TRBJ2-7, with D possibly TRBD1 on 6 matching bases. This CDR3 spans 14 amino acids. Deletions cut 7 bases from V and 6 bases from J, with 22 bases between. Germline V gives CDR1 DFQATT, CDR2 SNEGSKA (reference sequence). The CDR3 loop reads CSGSASYRVGEQYF. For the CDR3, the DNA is TGCAGTGGCTCAGCCTCGTACAGGGTTGGCGAGCAGTACTTC.

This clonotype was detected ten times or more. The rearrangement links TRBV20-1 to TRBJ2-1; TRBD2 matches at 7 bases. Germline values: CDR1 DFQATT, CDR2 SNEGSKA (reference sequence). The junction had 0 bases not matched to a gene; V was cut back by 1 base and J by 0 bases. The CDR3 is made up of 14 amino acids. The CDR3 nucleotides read TGCAGTGCTAGAGCGGGGGGCTCCTACAATGAGCAGTTCTTC. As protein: CSARAGGSYNEQFF.

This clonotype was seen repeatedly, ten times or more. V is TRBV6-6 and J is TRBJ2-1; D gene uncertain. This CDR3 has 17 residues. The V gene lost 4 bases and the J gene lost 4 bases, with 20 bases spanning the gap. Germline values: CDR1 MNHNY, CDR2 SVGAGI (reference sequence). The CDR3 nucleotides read TGTGCCAGCAGTTTACCCCCTCCGAGGCCGCGGTACAATGAGCAGTTCTTC. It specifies CASSLPPPRPRYNEQFF.

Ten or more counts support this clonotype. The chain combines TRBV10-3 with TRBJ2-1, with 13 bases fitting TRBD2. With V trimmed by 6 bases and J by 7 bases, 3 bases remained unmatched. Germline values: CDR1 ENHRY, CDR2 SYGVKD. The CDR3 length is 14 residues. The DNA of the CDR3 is TGTGCCATCAGCCCGGGACTAGCGGGGAATGAGCAGTTCTTC. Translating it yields CAISPGLAGNEQFF.

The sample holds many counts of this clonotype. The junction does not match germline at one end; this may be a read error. The CDR3 DNA follows: TGCAGTGCGAGAGACTCTGGGGCCAACGTCCTGACTTTC. Protein product: CSARDSGANVLTF. The chain joins TRBV20-1 to TRBJ2-6; D remains ambiguous. The CDR3 runs to 13 residues. Germline loops: CDR1 DFQATT, CDR2 SNEGSKA (reference sequence).

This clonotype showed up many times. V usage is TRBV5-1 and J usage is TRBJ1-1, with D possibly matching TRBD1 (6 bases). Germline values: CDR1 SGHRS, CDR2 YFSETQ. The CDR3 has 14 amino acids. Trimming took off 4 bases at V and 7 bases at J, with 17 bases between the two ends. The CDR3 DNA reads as TGCGCCAGCAGCCTAGACGGGACACGTCGTGAAGCTTTCTTT. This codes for CASSLDGTRREAFF.

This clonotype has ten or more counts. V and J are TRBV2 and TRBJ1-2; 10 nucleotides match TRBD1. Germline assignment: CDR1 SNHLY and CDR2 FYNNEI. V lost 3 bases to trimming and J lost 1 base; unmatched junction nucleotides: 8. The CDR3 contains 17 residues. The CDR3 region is CASSERTGGVRNYGYTF. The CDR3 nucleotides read TGTGCCAGCAGTGAGAGGACAGGGGGAGTCCGTAACTATGGCTACACCTTC.

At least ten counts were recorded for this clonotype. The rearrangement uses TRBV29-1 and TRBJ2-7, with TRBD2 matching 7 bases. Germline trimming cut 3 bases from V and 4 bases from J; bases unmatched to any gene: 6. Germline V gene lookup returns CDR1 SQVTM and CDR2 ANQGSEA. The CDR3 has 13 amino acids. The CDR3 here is CSVEVREGYEQYF. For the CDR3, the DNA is TGCAGCGTTGAGGTCAGGGAGGGTTACGAGCAGTACTTC.